This TCR beta chain was identified in a study of T cells after yellow fever vaccination. Study-wide results and limits: Most primary-vaccination clones reappeared after the booster (approximately 95% CD4, about 87% CD8). The secondary response was weaker, and its peak arrived faster, on day 5 versus 15.

One entry per CDR3 protein, called by TCRdb with MiXCR from the 5' RACE reads. In the table there are about 350,000 distinct CDR3 sequences, around 8.1% of which are singletons. This clonotype was detected only a few times. Its specificity is unknown. Looked up from germline, CDR1 is SGHDT and CDR2 is YYEEEE. Between the trimmed V and J ends, which lost 0 bases and 8 bases, there was a span of 11 bases. CDR3 length: 13 amino acids. Source: PBMCs, taken more than 40 days after the first yellow fever vaccination. This receptor was identified in a man between 18 and 29 years old who received the YFV17D yellow fever vaccine. The rearrangement joins TRBV5-6 to TRBJ1-1; possibly TRBD1 for D (5 bases). The CDR3 DNA reads as TGTGCCAGCAGCTTGGTCGCAGGGCGAGAAGCTTTCTTT. It encodes CASSLVAGREAFF.